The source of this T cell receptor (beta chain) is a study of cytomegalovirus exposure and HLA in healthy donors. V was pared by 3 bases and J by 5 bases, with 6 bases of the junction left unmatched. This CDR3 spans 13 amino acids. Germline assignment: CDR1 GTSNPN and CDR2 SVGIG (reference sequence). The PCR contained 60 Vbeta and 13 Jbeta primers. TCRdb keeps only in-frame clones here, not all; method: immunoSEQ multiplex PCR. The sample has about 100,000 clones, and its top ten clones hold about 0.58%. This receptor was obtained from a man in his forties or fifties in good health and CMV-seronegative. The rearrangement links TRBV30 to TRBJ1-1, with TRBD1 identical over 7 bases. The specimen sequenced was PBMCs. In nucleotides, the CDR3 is TGTGCCTGGAGGCAGGGGGGAAAAACTGAAGCTTTCTTT. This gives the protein CAWRQGGKTEAFF. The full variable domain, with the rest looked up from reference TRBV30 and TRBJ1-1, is SQTIHQWPATLVQPVGSPLSLECTVEGTSNPNLYWYRQAAGRGLQLLFYSVGIGQISSEVPQNLSASRPQDRQFILSSKKLLLSDSGFYLCAWRQGGKTEAFFGQGTRLTVV.